The rows below give T cell receptor beta chains drawn from one sample of a study of molecular identifiers for immune sequencing clone quantification. MiXCR was run by TCRdb on the PCR reads, yielding one entry per CDR3 protein. The sample lists 85,000 to 95,000 distinct CDR3 sequences; about 20% were seen once. The sequenced material came from naive CD8+ T cells from blood, with Jurkat cell RNA spiked in. These receptors were collected from a human donor in good health. Some libraries in this study had Jurkat cell RNA spiked in. Both conserved end residues are trimmed from each CDR3. Fields, in order: V gene, J gene, CDR3 protein.

TRBV11-2,TRBJ1-5,ASSALNQPQH
TRBV4-3,TRBJ2-1,ASSPEVGASRNEQF
TRBV6-1,TRBJ2-2,ASSEAGELF
TRBV29-1,TRBJ1-2,SVETGNYGYT
TRBV7-2,TRBJ2-7,ASSPIGGRNSYEQY
TRBV5-5,TRBJ2-7,ASSLGAIQKGAQSSYEQY
TRBV28,TRBJ2-7,ASSLFETVVYEQY
TRBV5-6,TRBJ2-7,ASKIQGSYEQY
TRBV3-1,TRBJ2-3,ASSQAIAGGPGDTQY
TRBV3-1,TRBJ2-7,ASSHADTTYEQY
TRBV7-9,TRBJ1-1,ASSLDSSRGKAF
TRBV7-9,TRBJ2-1,ASSSPQASAHNEQF
TRBV19,TRBJ2-3,ASSIAETDTQY
TRBV2,TRBJ1-1,ASSTPRTGSNTEAF
TRBV12-5,TRBJ2-3,ASGLATGFPDTQY
TRBV4-1,TRBJ2-1,ASSQGHDGGIEQF
TRBV6-2/TRBV6-3,TRBJ2-7,ASSSTDPGEQY
TRBV28,TRBJ2-2,ASRPRTEIYTGELF
TRBV2,TRBJ2-1,ASSPGSGQF
TRBV7-2,TRBJ2-7,ASSLGGQIYEQY
TRBV7-6,TRBJ2-7,ASSFSGTSSYEQY
TRBV19,TRBJ2-1,ASSYGSYNEQF
TRBV7-9,TRBJ1-2,ASSLVMGDYGYT
TRBV9,TRBJ2-3,ASSSTGVTDTQY
TRBV28,TRBJ2-5,ASKPIGQETQY
TRBV7-2,TRBJ2-7,ASGPQGIYEQY
TRBV7-9,TRBJ1-2,ASSFYDMPYGYT
TRBV4-1,TRBJ2-1,ASSQASGLAHNNEQF
TRBV27,TRBJ2-6,ASRDRGPGANVLT
TRBV7-9,TRBJ1-2,ASSLAESYGYT
TRBV10-2,TRBJ2-5,ASSEAGTQY
TRBV4-1,TRBJ1-5,ASSQVFRDNQPQH
TRBV19,TRBJ1-1,ASSDAFEAF
TRBV6-5,TRBJ2-7,ASGGSYEQY
TRBV10-3,TRBJ2-7,AISESRGISYEQY
TRBV9,TRBJ2-2,ASSPGAGELF
TRBV28,TRBJ1-1,ASSLRSAGAF
TRBV27,TRBJ2-3,ASSLGLAGADTQY
TRBV27,TRBJ1-5,ASGEGGQPQH
TRBV19,TRBJ2-1,ASSRRVSYNEQF
TRBV6-5,TRBJ2-7,ASSYGPGREQY
TRBV5-1,TRBJ1-1,ASSTSTGLDTEAF
TRBV5-3,TRBJ2-7,ASSLTGLSPYEQY
TRBV2,TRBJ1-5,ASSDPVNSNQPQH
TRBV19,TRBJ2-7,ASSPHGATYEQY
TRBV3-2,TRBJ2-3,ASSLADSSTDTQY
TRBV5-1,TRBJ2-1,ASSLLAEGRDEQF
TRBV7-9,TRBJ2-5,ASSSGTPEIQY
TRBV4-3,TRBJ2-3,ASSHGVLTDTQY
TRBV5-1,TRBJ2-1,ASSGGQGSYNEQF
TRBV12-3/TRBV12-4,TRBJ2-3,ASSPVTDTQY
TRBV4-1,TRBJ1-6,ASSQEWGYPLH